A selection of T cell receptor beta chains follows, all from one sample in a study of blood T cell repertoires in COVID-19. The method was immunoSEQ multiplex PCR; TCRdb's version includes in-frame clones alone and lacks a portion of them. Found here are roughly 340,000 clones, 80% to 90% of them singletons; the top ten hold roughly 0.99%. Input material: PBMCs or T cells enriched from blood (not recorded which). These receptors were collected from a man aged 18 to 30 who had recovered from COVID-19. The CDR3 runs from the conserved cysteine through the conserved F or W. Each record gives: clone size, J gene, CDR3 length, D gene, V gene, CDR3 protein, CDR3 DNA. The D gene is left open where the match is weak. Only part of the rows carry a size: once, few, many, or a class if the clone is expanded.

.,TRBJ2-7,15,TRBD1,TRBV27,CASNSGGQANYEQYF,TGTGCCAGCAATTCCGGGGGACAGGCGAACTACGAGCAGTACTTC
.,TRBJ2-7,14,.,TRBV28,CASSTPGAPGEQYF,TGTGCCAGCAGTACCCCAGGGGCTCCGGGCGAGCAGTACTTC
.,TRBJ2-7,15,TRBD2,TRBV7-9,CASSPQTSGFYEQYF,TGTGCCAGCAGCCCGCAGACTAGCGGGTTCTACGAGCAGTACTTC
.,TRBJ1-4,15,.,TRBV7-2,CASSLLGVTNEKLFF,TGTGCCAGCAGCTTACTAGGGGTAACTAATGAAAAACTGTTTTTT
.,TRBJ2-7,15,TRBD2,TRBV6-5,CASSSGLAGNHEQYF,TGTGCCAGCAGTTCCGGACTAGCGGGAAATCACGAGCAGTACTTC
.,TRBJ2-7,13,.,TRBV3-1/TRBV3-2,CASSQDSGYEQYF,TGTGCCAGCAGCCAAGATTCAGGCTACGAGCAGTACTTC
.,TRBJ1-4,14,.,TRBV30,CAWSGQATNEKLFF,TGTGCCTGGAGTGGACAGGCAACTAATGAAAAACTGTTTTTT
.,TRBJ2-7,15,.,TRBV15,CATSRDRKQPYEQYF,TGTGCCACCAGCAGAGATCGCAAACAGCCCTACGAGCAGTACTTC
.,TRBJ1-1,16,.,TRBV27,CASSTWTDSMNTEAFF,TGTGCCAGCAGTACGTGGACAGATAGTATGAACACTGAAGCTTTCTTT
.,TRBJ1-2,14,.,TRBV19,CASSILAANYGYTF,TGTGCCAGTAGTATATTGGCAGCTAACTATGGCTACACCTTC
.,TRBJ2-7,17,.,TRBV4-3,CASSQGLSIKGSYEQYF,TGCGCCAGCAGCCAAGGACTATCGATAAAGGGCTCCTACGAGCAGTACTTC
.,TRBJ1-5,14,TRBD1,TRBV6-5,CASSPDRGNQPQHF,TGTGCCAGCAGCCCCGACAGGGGGAATCAGCCCCAGCATTTT
.,TRBJ2-1,16,TRBD2,TRBV14,CASSLPGEGRYNEQFF,TGTGCCAGCAGCCTTCCCGGGGAGGGTCGCTACAATGAGCAGTTCTTC
.,TRBJ2-7,14,.,TRBV28,CASRGAPVGYEQYF,TGTGCCAGCAGGGGGGCCCCTGTAGGGTACGAGCAGTACTTC
.,TRBJ1-2,13,.,TRBV25-1,CASSPVEDYGYTF,TGTGCCAGCAGCCCAGTCGAGGACTATGGCTACACCTTC
.,TRBJ2-1,14,.,TRBV5-8,CASSLAGARNEQFF,TGTGCCAGCTCTCTAGCCGGCGCCCGAAATGAGCAGTTCTTC
.,TRBJ2-7,13,TRBD2,TRBV27,CASRVGLAYEQYF,TGTGCCAGCAGGGTGGGACTAGCCTACGAGCAGTACTTC
.,TRBJ1-4,15,TRBD1,TRBV6-5,CASSYQRGPNEKLFF,TGTGCCAGCAGTTACCAAAGGGGGCCTAATGAAAAACTGTTTTTT
.,TRBJ2-5,16,TRBD2,TRBV27,CASSPGLARRQETQYF,TGTGCCAGCAGCCCAGGACTAGCAAGACGACAAGAGACCCAGTACTTC
.,TRBJ1-1,13,.,TRBV3-1/TRBV3-2,CASSQESRREAFF,TGTGCCAGCAGCCAAGAATCCCGGAGGGAAGCTTTCTTT
.,TRBJ2-1,13,.,TRBV4-2,CASSQTFYNEQFF,TGTGCCAGCAGCCAAACTTTCTACAATGAGCAGTTCTTC
.,TRBJ2-5,17,TRBD2,TRBV3-1/TRBV3-2,CASSQAGWEGKQETQYF,TGTGCCAGCAGCCAAGCGGGCTGGGAGGGAAAGCAAGAGACCCAGTACTTC
.,TRBJ1-2,15,.,TRBV7-9,CASSLLAGTNYGYTF,TGTGCCAGCAGCTTACTCGCAGGGACTAACTATGGCTACACCTTC
.,TRBJ1-1,14,.,TRBV4-1,CASSQYRLEGKPFF,TGCGCCAGCAGCCAATACCGCCTGGAGGGGAAACCTTTCTTT
.,TRBJ1-1,14,.,TRBV7-9,CASSLGEGGTEAFF,TGTGCCAGCAGCTTGGGGGAAGGGGGCACTGAAGCTTTCTTT
.,TRBJ1-2,14,.,TRBV27,CASSPRGALGGYTF,TGTGCCAGCAGTCCCCGGGGGGCTCTCGGTGGCTACACCTTC
once,TRBJ1-2,17,TRBD1,TRBV19,CASSTPRTGRKDYGYTF,TGTGCCAGTAGTACCCCCCGGACAGGGCGGAAAGACTATGGCTACACCTTC
few,TRBJ2-3,13,.,TRBV13,CASSIRVTDTQYF,TGTGCCAGCAGCATCAGGGTAACAGATACGCAGTATTTT
.,TRBJ2-2,17,TRBD1,TRBV23-1,CASSQLNRGRRTGELFF,TGCGCCAGCAGTCAACTCAACAGGGGGCGACGGACCGGGGAGCTGTTTTTT
.,TRBJ2-1,15,TRBD1,TRBV5-8,CASNQGDRGLNEQFF,TGTGCCAGCAACCAAGGGGACAGGGGGTTAAATGAGCAGTTCTTC
.,TRBJ2-3,15,.,TRBV3-1/TRBV3-2,CASSLQGFPTDTQYF,TGTGCCAGCAGCCTCCAGGGATTCCCGACAGATACGCAGTATTTT